Listed below are T cell receptor beta chains from one sample, sequenced in a study of blood T cells in healthy people across ages. Using its own MiXCR run on the 5' RACE reads, TCRdb lists one record per CDR3 protein. Among some 780,000 distinct CDR3 sequences, about 56% were seen once, and the ten largest hold approximately 24%. Input material: blood. These receptor sequences come from a man aged 40-55 years in good health. CDR3s leave out the opening cysteine and the closing phenylalanine or tryptophan.

v_gene: TRBV27; len: 14; j_gene: TRBJ2-3; CDR3aa: ASTLSGGRRTDTQY
v_gene: TRBV4-2; len: 15; j_gene: TRBJ2-3; CDR3aa: ASSQTPRAAGTDTQY
v_gene: TRBV6-1; len: 13; j_gene: TRBJ2-6; CDR3aa: ASSEQTTGANVLT
v_gene: TRBV20-1; len: 8; j_gene: TRBJ2-5; CDR3aa: SAREETQY
v_gene: TRBV6-5; len: 14; j_gene: .; CDR3aa: ASSYLGTGFRGEQY
v_gene: TRBV27; len: 13; j_gene: TRBJ2-1; CDR3aa: ASSLSGRSVNEQF
v_gene: TRBV6-6; len: 15; j_gene: TRBJ2-7; CDR3aa: ASRGYERDRQLYEQY
v_gene: TRBV7-2; len: 18; j_gene: TRBJ2-1; CDR3aa: ASSSPGLAGSSERYNEQF
v_gene: TRBV15; len: 14; j_gene: TRBJ2-5; CDR3aa: ATSRDSLTATETQY
v_gene: TRBV20-1; len: 17; j_gene: TRBJ2-7; CDR3aa: SARDQTSPGGSGGYEQY
v_gene: TRBV11-2; len: 13; j_gene: TRBJ2-1; CDR3aa: ASSFMANSYNKQF
v_gene: TRBV12-3/TRBV12-4; len: 14; j_gene: TRBJ2-3; CDR3aa: ASSYVSGTLWDTQY
v_gene: TRBV4-2; len: 12; j_gene: TRBJ1-2; CDR3aa: ASSQEARGYGYT
v_gene: TRBV5-6; len: 13; j_gene: TRBJ1-6; CDR3aa: ASSLARRNNSPLH
v_gene: TRBV20-1; len: 10; j_gene: TRBJ2-7; CDR3aa: SVDRGAYEQY